Following are 27 T cell receptor beta chains from one sample sequenced in a study of control samples from healthy donors and cancer patients. TCRdb's copy holds only in-frame clones and misses some; the assay was immunoSEQ multiplex PCR. The table includes approximately 160,000 clones, roughly nine tenths detected once. Sequenced: blood. The receptors shown here come from a woman in her 30s in good health.

The chain recombines TRBV5-4 with TRBJ2-1; 10 nucleotides agree with TRBD2. Unmatched junction bases numbered 12, after V lost 4 bases and J lost 5 bases. Looked up from germline, CDR1 is SGHNT and CDR2 is YYREEE (reference sequence). This CDR3 is built from 17 residues. This CDR3 is CASSHLAGVAMDNEQFF. DNA for the CDR3: TGTGCCAGCAGCCACCTAGCGGGAGTGGCCATGGACAATGAGCAGTTCTTC.

This chain connects TRBV28 to TRBJ1-6; weak D call: TRBD1 (5 bases). Germline V lookup: CDR1 MDHEN, CDR2 SYDVKM. Trimming pared 2 bases from V and 6 bases from J, leaving 8 bases between. The CDR3 runs 14 residues. The CDR3 DNA follows: TGTGCCAGCAGTTTAGGGACTGCTAATTCACCCCTCCACTTT. The encoded protein is CASSLGTANSPLHF.

The V call is TRBV10-3, the J call TRBJ1-2, with D perhaps TRBD1 (6 bases). CDR1 is ENHRY, CDR2 SYGVKD, per germline. This CDR3 comprises 14 residues. The ends were cut back, 6 bases at V and 6 bases at J, with 17 bases in the middle. The CDR3 sequence is CAISITGTGNGYTF. The CDR3 DNA sequence: TGTGCCATCAGCATAACAGGGACCGGCAATGGCTACACCTTC.

J is TRBJ2-1 and V is TRBV30; 8 bases align to TRBD2. Trimming took 1 base from V and 14 from J; bases not matched to a gene: 4. CDR3 length: 11 amino acids. Germline V gene sequence: CDR1 GTSNPN, CDR2 SVGIG (reference sequence). Written as DNA, the CDR3 is TGTGCCTGGAGTGGCAGCGGGAGTAAGTTCTTC. It is translated as CAWSGSGSKFF.

The V and J genes are TRBV4-2 and TRBJ1-2; D call uncertain. Germline V CDR1 and CDR2: LGHNA, YNFKEQ. The CDR3 is made up of 15 amino acids. The V end was cut by 4 bases, the J end by 0 bases, with 12 bases between. The CDR3, as DNA: TGTGCCAGCAGCCCCGGGGAATCCCCTAACTATGGCTACACCTTC. The encoded protein is CASSPGESPNYGYTF.

The rearrangement joins TRBV4-3 to TRBJ1-4; weak D call: TRBD1 (6 bases). The CDR3 runs to 15 residues. V was pared by 0 bases and J by 8 bases, with 13 bases between. Germline lookup yields CDR1 LGHNA and CDR2 YSLEER. CDR3 bases: TGCGCCAGCAGCCAAGAGGGGACATCTTACGAAAAACTGTTTTTT. Translated, it gives CASSQEGTSYEKLFF.

The rearrangement uses TRBV19 and TRBJ1-1; a weak D match, TRBD1 (5 bases). The CDR3 contains 15 residues. Trimming left V 2 bases short and J 4 bases short, with 14 bases between. In germline, CDR1 is LNHDA, CDR2 SQIVND (reference sequence). As DNA, the CDR3 is TGTGCCAGTAGTATATCCGGGGTCGGGGGCACTGAAGCTTTCTTT. Protein sequence: CASSISGVGGTEAFF.

This chain connects TRBV11-2 to TRBJ2-3, with D perhaps TRBD1 (6 bases). The CDR3 loop spans 14 amino acids. Looked up from germline, CDR1 is SGHAT and CDR2 is FQNNGV. V lost 5 bases and J 1 base, leaving 10 bases between the germline ends. The CDR3 here is CASSPRTGTDTQYF. The CDR3 nucleotides are TGTGCCAGCAGCCCTCGGACAGGCACAGATACGCAGTATTTT.

The chain recombines TRBV15 with TRBJ1-4; possible D gene TRBD1, 5 bases. The CDR3 is made up of 14 amino acids. The V gene's germline CDR1 is LNHNV and CDR2 YYDKDF (reference sequence). V was shortened by 1 base and J by 4 bases, with 7 bases between the two germline ends. As DNA, the CDR3 is TGTGCCACCAGCAGAGGGCAGGGTAATGAAAAACTGTTTTTT. This encodes CATSRGQGNEKLFF.

This clone has just a few counts. V and J are TRBV9 and TRBJ2-7, with no clear D. The CDR3 extends over 14 amino acids. Germline CDR1 is SGDLS and CDR2 is YYNGEE. V lost 6 bases to trimming and J lost 0 bases, with 13 bases between them. DNA for the CDR3: TGTGCCAGCAACGGGCAGGTGAGCTCCTACGAGCAGTACTTC. Translation: CASNGQVSSYEQYF.

This clone is a singleton in its sample. The gene calls are TRBV4-1 and TRBJ2-1; 8 bases are a match to TRBD2. Per the germline V gene, CDR1 is MGHRA and CDR2 is YSYEKL. CDR3 length: 16 amino acids. Trimming removed 1 base from V and 6 bases from J; junction bases left unmatched: 8. The DNA of the CDR3 is TGCGCCAGCAGCCAAGCACGACTAGCGACTGGCAATGAGCAGTTCTTC. It encodes CASSQARLATGNEQFF.

The chain recombines TRBV6-6 with TRBJ2-5, with D uncertain. Trimming cost V 0 bases and J 4 bases, with 15 bases left between them. The CDR3 covers 16 residues. Germline V gene sequence: CDR1 MNHNY, CDR2 SVGAGI (reference sequence). The CDR3 loop is CASSYSREARTETQYF. The CDR3 DNA follows: TGTGCCAGCAGTTACTCGAGAGAAGCGCGAACAGAGACCCAGTACTTC.

V gene TRBV27 combines with J gene TRBJ2-1; TRBD2 is a possible D gene (6 bases). The CDR3 covers 13 residues. Trimming removed 5 bases from V and 9 bases from J, with 14 bases in between. Germline V gene sequence: CDR1 MNHEY, CDR2 SMNVEV (reference sequence). Here the CDR3 DNA reads TGTGCCAGCAGTCAACTAGCTGCGCCTGAGCAGTTCTTC. It encodes CASSQLAAPEQFF.

The gene calls are TRBV29-1 and TRBJ1-1, with a possible D match to TRBD1 (6 bases). The V end lost 1 base, the J end lost 6 bases, and 18 bases lay between the germline ends. This CDR3 contains 15 residues. Germline CDR1 and CDR2: SQVTM and ANQGSEA. CDR3: CSVEGPDQGWPEAFF. Here the CDR3 DNA reads TGCAGCGTTGAAGGTCCCGACCAGGGGTGGCCTGAAGCTTTCTTT.

This CDR3 is CAISGPGTSGRGEQFF. The CDR3 DNA is TGTGCCATCAGTGGACCCGGGACTAGCGGGAGAGGTGAGCAGTTCTTC. The chain links TRBV10-3 to TRBJ2-1, with 14 positions matching TRBD2. J lost 9 bases, V lost 4 bases, and 8 bases had no gene match. There are 16 residues in the CDR3. The germline gives CDR1 ENHRY, CDR2 SYGVKD.

J is TRBJ2-6 and V is TRBV5-5; possible D gene TRBD1, 6 bases. Germline CDR1 is SGHKS and CDR2 is YYEKEE (reference sequence). There are 18 residues in the CDR3. V dropped 2 bases and J dropped 0 bases, with 15 bases sitting between them. CDR3 amino acids: CASSFSDSFTSGANVLTF. The DNA of the CDR3 is TGTGCCAGCAGCTTTTCGGACAGTTTTACCTCTGGGGCCAACGTCCTGACTTTC.

This rearrangement joins TRBV29-1 to TRBJ2-5, with 7 bases fitting TRBD1. The CDR3 loop spans 14 amino acids. V lost 3 bases, J lost 2 bases, and 6 bases stayed unmatched. Germline CDR1 reads SQVTM; CDR2 reads ANQGSEA. The CDR3 reads CSVDRDSLQETQYF. CDR3 coding DNA: TGCAGCGTTGATAGGGACAGCCTGCAAGAGACCCAGTACTTC.

The chain carries TRBV3-1 (or the pseudogene TRBV3-2) and TRBJ2-3, with 9 bases aligning to TRBD1. Germline CDR1 reads LGHDT; CDR2 reads YNNKEL (reference sequence). CDR3 size: 16 residues. Trimming at V came to 5 bases and at J to 2 bases, leaving 8 bases not matched to a gene. CDR3 loop: CASSDPGQGTTDTQYF. CDR3 bases: TGTGCCAGCAGCGATCCGGGACAGGGAACCACAGATACGCAGTATTTT.

The chain joins TRBV4-2 to TRBJ1-2; D gene ambiguous. Germline V gene lookup returns CDR1 LGHNA and CDR2 YNFKEQ. CDR3 length: 14 amino acids. V lost 0 bases and J 4 bases, leaving 9 bases between the germline ends. The CDR3 here is CASSQDLGPYGYTF. DNA of the CDR3: TGTGCCAGCAGCCAAGATTTGGGTCCCTATGGCTACACCTTC.

This clone showed up just a few times. The V gene is TRBV27, the J gene TRBJ1-1; possible D gene TRBD1, 5 bases. The CDR3 totals 14 residues. Trimming took 2 bases from V and 0 from J, leaving 7 bases between them. Germline values: CDR1 MNHEY, CDR2 SMNVEV (reference sequence). The CDR3 DNA sequence: TGTGCCAGCAGTTTACAGGGATTGAACACTGAAGCTTTCTTT. Its protein is CASSLQGLNTEAFF.

The gene calls are TRBV15 and TRBJ2-7; TRBD1 or TRBD2 may be the D gene (5 bases each). Trimming removed 5 bases at V and 4 bases at J, with 15 bases between. The CDR3 loop spans 14 amino acids. Germline V gives CDR1 LNHNV, CDR2 YYDKDF (reference sequence). This chain's CDR3 is CATSSRDGLYEQYF. CDR3 nucleotide sequence: TGTGCCACCAGCTCCCGGGACGGGCTATACGAGCAGTACTTC.

CDR3 sequence: CASSYTTGNGELFF. CDR3 in DNA: TGTGCCAGCAGTTACACGACAGGGAACGGGGAGCTGTTTTTT. The chain recombines TRBV6-6 with TRBJ2-2; TRBD1 matches 7 bases. CDR3 length: 14 amino acids. V was clipped by 2 bases and J by 7 bases; unmatched bases: 4. The germline CDR1 and CDR2 sequences are MNHNY and SVGAGI (reference sequence).

This clone was recorded only once. This rearrangement joins TRBV15 to TRBJ2-3, with D unresolved. V lost 3 bases and J lost 1, with 11 bases in between. Germline V gene data show CDR1 as LNHNV and CDR2 as YYDKDF (reference sequence). This CDR3 is 15 amino acids long. In DNA form, the CDR3 reads TGTGCCACCAGCAGCCATACGGTAGGCACAGATACGCAGTATTTT. Translated, it gives CATSSHTVGTDTQYF.

The chain combines TRBV3-1 (or the pseudogene TRBV3-2) with TRBJ1-6, with D possibly TRBD1 on 5 matching bases. Trimming pared 1 base from V and 7 bases from J, leaving 11 bases between. The CDR3 totals 15 residues. The germline CDR1 and CDR2 sequences are LGHDT and YNNKEL (reference sequence). CDR3 protein: CASSQGQGRNSPLHF. For the CDR3, the DNA is TGTGCCAGCAGCCAAGGGCAGGGTCGAAATTCACCCCTCCACTTT.

V usage is TRBV18 and J usage is TRBJ2-6; perhaps TRBD1 as D (6 bases). The CDR3 contains 16 residues. V lost 3 bases to trimming and J lost 0 bases, with 9 bases between them. Germline CDR1 reads KGHSH; CDR2 reads LQKENI. CDR3 loop: CASSPTGNSGANVLTF. The CDR3 DNA sequence: TGTGCCAGCTCACCTACAGGGAACTCTGGGGCCAACGTCCTGACTTTC.

The rearrangement links TRBV18 to TRBJ1-3; 10 bases map to TRBD1. The CDR3 runs to 16 residues. CDR1 is KGHSH, CDR2 LQKENI, per germline. V shed 5 bases, J shed 4 bases, and the junction held 8 bases outside the gene matches. The DNA for the CDR3 is TGTGCCAGCTCAGCCCGACAGGGGGCGAGAGGAAACACCATATATTTT. Translation: CASSARQGARGNTIYF.

The CDR3 is CASSNDRGYYYYEQYF. The CDR3 DNA follows: TGTGCCAGCAGTAATGACAGGGGATATTATTACTACGAGCAGTACTTC. This rearrangement joins TRBV7-9 to TRBJ2-7; 8 nucleotides align to TRBD1. The CDR3 totals 16 residues. The V gene end was trimmed by 6 bases and the J gene end by 3 bases; junction bases not matched to a gene: 13. Germline V gene lookup returns CDR1 SEHNR and CDR2 FQNEAQ (reference sequence).